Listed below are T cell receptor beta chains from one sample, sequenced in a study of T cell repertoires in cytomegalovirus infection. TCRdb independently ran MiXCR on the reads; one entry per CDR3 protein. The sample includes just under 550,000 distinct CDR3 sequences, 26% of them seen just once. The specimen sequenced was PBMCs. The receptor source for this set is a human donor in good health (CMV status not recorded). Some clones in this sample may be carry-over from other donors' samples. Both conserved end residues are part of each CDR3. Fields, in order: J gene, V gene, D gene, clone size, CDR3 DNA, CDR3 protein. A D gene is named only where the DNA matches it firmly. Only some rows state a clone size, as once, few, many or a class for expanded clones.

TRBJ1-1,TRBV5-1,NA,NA,TGCGCCAGCAGCTTGGAGAGCGTAACTGAAGCTTTCTTT,CASSLESVTEAFF
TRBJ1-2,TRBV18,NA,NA,TGTGCCAGCTCACCACAGGGGGAAAGATATGGCTACACCTTC,CASSPQGERYGYTF
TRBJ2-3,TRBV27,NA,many,TGTGCCAGCAGTTTAGTTCTTGGGAGCACAGATACGCAGTATTTT,CASSLVLGSTDTQYF
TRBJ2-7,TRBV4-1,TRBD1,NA,TGCGCCAGCAGCCAAGATGAACAGGGGGCGCGTGAGCAGTACTTC,CASSQDEQGAREQYF
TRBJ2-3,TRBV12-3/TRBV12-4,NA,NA,TGTGCCAGCAGTTTGATGGCAGGGACCACAGATACGCAGTATTTT,CASSLMAGTTDTQYF
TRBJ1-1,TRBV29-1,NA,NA,TGCAGCGCCCAGTCCACTGAAGCTTTCTTT,CSAQSTEAFF
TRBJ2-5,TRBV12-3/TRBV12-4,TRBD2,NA,TGTGCCAGCAGCTCCATAGCGGGAGGTGGGGAGACCCAGTACTTC,CASSSIAGGGETQYF
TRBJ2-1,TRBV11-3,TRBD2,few,TGTGCCAGCAGCTGGGAATGGACTAGCTCTAACAATGAGCAGTTCTTC,CASSWEWTSSNNEQFF
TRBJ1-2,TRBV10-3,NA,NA,TGTGCCATCAGTGAGGCCGGCTATGGCTACACCTTC,CAISEAGYGYTF
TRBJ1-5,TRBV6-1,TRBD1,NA,TGTGCCAGCGGGGGACAGGGCGGCAATCAGCCCCAGCATTTT,CASGGQGGNQPQHF
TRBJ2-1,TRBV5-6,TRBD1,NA,TGTGCCAGCAGCCTATACGACAGGGCGTCGTACAATGAGCAGTTCTTC,CASSLYDRASYNEQFF
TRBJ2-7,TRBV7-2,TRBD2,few,TGTGCCAGCAGCCCGGGAGGGGCGATGGCCTACGAGCAGTACTTC,CASSPGGAMAYEQYF
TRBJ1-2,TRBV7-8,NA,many,TGTGCCAGCAGCTTAGGGTGGGCGAACTATGGCTACACCTTC,CASSLGWANYGYTF
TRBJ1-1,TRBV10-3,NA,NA,TGTGCCATCAGTGGTCGGGTTAACACTGAAGCTTTCTTT,CAISGRVNTEAFF
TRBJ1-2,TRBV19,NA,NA,TGTGCCAGTAGCTCGGGACAAACCAACTCTAACTATGGCTACACCTTC,CASSSGQTNSNYGYTF
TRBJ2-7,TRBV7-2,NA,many,TGTGCCAGCAGCTTAGCCCCATACGAGCAGTACTTC,CASSLAPYEQYF
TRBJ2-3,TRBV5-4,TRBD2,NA,TGTGCCAGCAGCGCCGCCGGGACTAGCGGGAAGATTAGCACAGATACGCAGTATTTT,CASSAAGTSGKISTDTQYF
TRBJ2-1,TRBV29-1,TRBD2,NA,TGCAGCGTTGGGGGACTAGCGGGAGTAGGCAATGAGCAGTTCTTC,CSVGGLAGVGNEQFF
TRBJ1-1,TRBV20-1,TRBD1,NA,TGCAGTGCTAGAGGGACAGGGGGGACTGAAGCTTTCTTT,CSARGTGGTEAFF
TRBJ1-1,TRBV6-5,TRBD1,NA,TGTGCCAGCAGTTACCGTGGACAGGGTATGAACACTGAAGCTTTCTTT,CASSYRGQGMNTEAFF
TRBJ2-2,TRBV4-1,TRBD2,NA,TGCGCCAGCAGCCCTGCTAGCGGGAGGCCCACCGGGGAGCTGTTTTTT,CASSPASGRPTGELFF
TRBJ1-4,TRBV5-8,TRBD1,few,TGTGCCAGCAGCTTGTCCGGGACAGCCTATGAAAAACTGTTTTTT,CASSLSGTAYEKLFF
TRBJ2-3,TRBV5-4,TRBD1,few,TGTGCCAGCAGCCACGCACAGGGGCTAAGCACAGATACGCAGTATTTT,CASSHAQGLSTDTQYF
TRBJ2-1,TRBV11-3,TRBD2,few,TGTGCCAGCAGCAATCGAGTGGCTAGCGGGAGCAATGAGCAGTTCTTC,CASSNRVASGSNEQFF
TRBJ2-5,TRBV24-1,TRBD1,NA,TGTGCCACCAGTGACACCGGGACAGGGGACCAAGAGACCCAGTACTTC,CATSDTGTGDQETQYF
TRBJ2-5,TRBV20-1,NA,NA,TGCAGTGCTAGAGAGGGAGTAGGGGAGACCCAGTACTTC,CSAREGVGETQYF
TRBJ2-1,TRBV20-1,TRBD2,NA,TGCAGTGCTAGAGTAGCGGGAGGGGGTGAGCAGTTCTTC,CSARVAGGGEQFF
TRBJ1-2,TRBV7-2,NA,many,TGTGCCAGCAGCTTAGGGGGGGGGATTTATGGCTACACCTTC,CASSLGGGIYGYTF
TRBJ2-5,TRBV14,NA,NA,TGTGCCAGCAGCCAGGGCCGGGGCTCGTACATTGAGACCCAGTACTTC,CASSQGRGSYIETQYF